Below, 27 T cell receptor beta chains from the same sample are listed, as sequenced in a study of T cell repertoires in cytomegalovirus infection. Each CDR3 protein is one row after TCRdb ran MiXCR on the reads. This sample has hundreds of thousands of distinct CDR3 sequences, with roughly 31% found just once. Sequencing was performed on PBMCs. These receptors originate from a human donor in good health (CMV status not recorded). Some clones in this sample may be carry-over from other donors' samples.

This clonotype was seen a few times. The chain uses TRBV19 and TRBJ2-3, with TRBD2 matching 12 bases. V dropped 8 bases and J dropped 2; count of bases not matched to a gene: 2. This CDR3 spans 14 amino acids. CDR1 and CDR2 (germline): LNHDA, SQIVND (reference sequence). CDR3 sequence: CASGLAGTTDTQYF. DNA of the CDR3: TGTGCCAGTGGACTAGCGGGGACCACAGATACGCAGTATTTT.

On this clonotype itself: It may be a read error: a sequence one base away is much more abundant. V gene TRBV5-5 combines with J gene TRBJ1-1, with TRBD1 as a possible D gene (6 bases). V was clipped by 4 bases and J by 1 base, with 8 bases between them. CDR3 length: 13 residues. The germline CDR1 and CDR2 sequences are SGHKS and YYEKEE (reference sequence). This CDR3 is CASSGQRNTEAFF. CDR3 nucleotides: TGTGCCAGCAGCGGACAGAGGAACACTGAAGCTTTCTTT.

The genes are TRBV12-3 or TRBV12-4 and TRBJ2-2; 12 nucleotides match TRBD2. V shed 5 bases and J 6 bases; nucleotides not matched to a gene: 7. This CDR3 is built from 16 residues. The CDR3 DNA reads as TGTGCCAGCAGTACTACTAGCGGGGGGACGGCCGGGGAGCTGTTTTTT. Translation gives CASSTTSGGTAGELFF.

The chain joins TRBV7-9 to TRBJ1-2, with D perhaps TRBD1 (6 bases). V was trimmed by 5 bases and J by 3 bases, leaving 22 bases between them. From germline, CDR1 is SEHNR and CDR2 FQNEAQ (reference sequence). CDR3 length: 17 amino acids. CDR3 protein: CASSLIRVPQGDYGYTF. CDR3 DNA sequence: TGTGCCAGCAGCCTAATCAGGGTCCCACAGGGAGACTATGGCTACACCTTC.

This chain links TRBV7-2 with TRBJ1-2; no firm D call. The germline V gene encodes CDR1 SGHTA and CDR2 FQGNSA. V was trimmed by 3 bases and J by 3 bases, leaving 14 bases between them. The length of the CDR3 is 15 residues. CDR3 in DNA: TGTGCCAGCAGCTTCAATCTTGTTGGGGACTATGGCTACACCTTC. Protein sequence: CASSFNLVGDYGYTF.

This clonotype has a handful of counts. The V gene is TRBV7-2, the J gene TRBJ1-5; no firm D call. This CDR3 region has 13 residues. Germline lookup yields CDR1 SGHTA and CDR2 FQGNSA. V was cut by 0 bases and J by 5 bases, with 5 bases left in between. The chain's CDR3 is CASSLAGYQPQHF. CDR3 nucleotides: TGTGCCAGCAGCTTAGCGGGGTATCAGCCCCAGCATTTT.

This clonotype has at least ten counts. The chain combines TRBV7-2 with TRBJ1-2, with D perhaps TRBD1 (5 bases). The CDR3 is 16 residues long. The V and J ends lost 1 base and 6 bases respectively, with 18 bases between them. Germline values: CDR1 SGHTA, CDR2 FQGNSA. The CDR3 region has the DNA TGTGCCAGCAGCTTAGAGGGACTGGGTGGTCCGGATGGCTACACCTTC. This codes for CASSLEGLGGPDGYTF.

This clonotype has just a few counts. The chain combines TRBV4-3 with TRBJ2-5; D could derive from TRBD1 or TRBD2 (6 bases each). This CDR3 is 16 amino acids long. Germline lookup yields CDR1 LGHNA and CDR2 YSLEER. V was shortened by 0 bases and J by 5 bases, with 16 bases between the two germline ends. CDR3 nucleotide sequence: TGCGCCAGCAGCCAAGATGAGGGGGGTATTGGGGAGACCCAGTACTTC. Translated, it gives CASSQDEGGIGETQYF.

This clonotype appeared a few times. CDR3 nucleotide sequence: TGTGCCAGCAGCCCTATTTCTGGCACCCCAGAGACCCAGTACTTC. Translating gives CASSPISGTPETQYF. V and J are TRBV7-3 and TRBJ2-5; no firm D call. Germline V CDR1 and CDR2: SGHTA, FQGTGA. The CDR3 covers 15 residues. The V end lost 5 bases, the J end lost 4 bases, and 17 bases lay between the germline ends.

About this clonotype: Given a much more abundant clone one base away, this may be a read error. This rearrangement joins TRBV20-1 to TRBJ1-3; D gene uncertain. This CDR3 comprises 12 residues. Germline-derived CDR1 and CDR2 are DFQATT and SNEGSKA (reference sequence). CDR3 loop: CSARNSGNTTYF. The CDR3 bases are TGCAGTGCTAGAAACTCTGGAAACACCACATATTTT.

The genes are TRBV12-3 or TRBV12-4 and TRBJ2-1; 10 nucleotides align to TRBD1. The CDR3 totals 15 residues. J gave up 5 bases and V 3 bases, and 4 bases lay outside the gene matches. The CDR3 nucleotides read TGTGCCAGCAGTTTCAGGGACAGGGGTAACAATGAGCAGTTCTTC. It is translated as CASSFRDRGNNEQFF.

The V gene is TRBV6-6, the J gene TRBJ2-2, with TRBD2 matching 12 bases. This CDR3 is 17 amino acids long. V lost 4 bases, J lost 4 bases, and 7 bases stayed unmatched. The germline gives CDR1 MNHNY, CDR2 SVGAGI (reference sequence). CDR3 bases: TGTGCCAGCAGTTCGGCCGGGACTAGCGGGTTCACCGGGGAGCTGTTTTTT. This gives the protein CASSSAGTSGFTGELFF.

The chain recombines TRBV7-2 with TRBJ2-3; TRBD2 is a possible D gene (6 bases). The CDR3 extends over 15 amino acids. V lost 5 bases and J lost 11, with 23 bases in between. Germline values: CDR1 SGHTA, CDR2 FQGNSA. The DNA of the CDR3 is TGTGCCAGCAGCCCAACCGGGTCACCGGGAGATGAGCAGTATTTT. It yields the protein CASSPTGSPGDEQYF.

This chain joins TRBV19 and TRBJ1-2; a possible D gene is TRBD1 (6 bases). This CDR3 contains 13 residues. Germline CDR1 is LNHDA and CDR2 is SQIVND (reference sequence). V shed 10 bases and J shed 9 bases, with 21 bases lying between them. The CDR3 DNA is TGTGCCACCGGAAGACAGGAAGGTTATTGCTACACCTTC. Translating it yields CATGRQEGYCYTF.

This clonotype was detected many times. J is TRBJ2-7 and V is TRBV12-3 or TRBV12-4; weak D call: TRBD1 (5 bases). Trimming left V 1 base short and J 5 bases short, with 9 bases between. The CDR3 spans 13 residues. The DNA of the CDR3 is TGTGCCAGCAGTTTAGTACCCAGGGACGAGCAGTACTTC. Protein product: CASSLVPRDEQYF.

Only a few counts were recorded for this clonotype. V gene TRBV7-3 combines with J gene TRBJ2-3; a possible D gene is TRBD1 (5 bases). The V end lost 2 bases, the J end lost 0 bases, and 21 bases lay between the germline ends. The CDR3 has 19 amino acids. Germline V lookup: CDR1 SGHTA, CDR2 FQGTGA. This chain's CDR3 is CASSLGEGWGNTSTDTQYF. The CDR3 region has the DNA TGTGCCAGCAGCTTAGGCGAAGGATGGGGCAATACTAGCACAGATACGCAGTATTTT.

The rearrangement uses TRBV7-9 and TRBJ2-3; 12 bases match TRBD2. Germline V gene data show CDR1 as SEHNR and CDR2 as FQNEAQ (reference sequence). This CDR3 is 15 amino acids long. J was trimmed by 2 bases and V by 6 bases; bases with no gene match: 3. CDR3 DNA sequence: TGTGCCAGCAGTTGGACTAGCGGGGACACAGATACGCAGTATTTT. This gives the protein CASSWTSGDTDTQYF.

This CDR3 is CAIGQGAGEQFF. CDR3 DNA sequence: TGTGCCATCGGACAGGGGGCGGGAGAGCAGTTCTTC. V usage is TRBV6-5 and J usage is TRBJ2-1, with 11 positions matching TRBD1. CDR3 length: 12 residues. CDR1 MNHEY and CDR2 SVGAGI come from the germline V gene. V gave up 10 bases and J gave up 10 bases; unmatched junction bases: 6.

The chain has TRBV23-1 and TRBJ1-2; no definite D call. TRBV23-1 is an ORF, with its function uncertain. V was trimmed by 3 bases and J by 3 bases, leaving 11 bases between them. The CDR3 consists of 14 residues. The CDR3 here is CASSHGVVDYGYTF. In DNA form, the CDR3 reads TGCGCCAGCAGTCATGGGGTAGTAGACTATGGCTACACCTTC.

The CDR3 protein is CASSLLHRRSVMNTEAFF. The CDR3 DNA sequence: TGTGCCAGCAGCTTATTACACAGGAGATCGGTCATGAACACTGAAGCTTTCTTT. V and J are TRBV7-8 and TRBJ1-1, with a possible D match to TRBD1 (5 bases). There are 18 residues in the CDR3. V lost 2 bases and J 0 bases, leaving 19 bases between the germline ends. The germline V gene has CDR1 SGHVS and CDR2 FQNEAQ. Complete variable domain (other parts from reference TRBV7-8 and TRBJ1-1): GAGVSQSPRYKVAKRGQDVALRCDPISGHVSLFWYQQALGQGPEFLTYFQNEAQLDKSGLPSDRFFAERPEGSVSTLKIQRTQQEDSAVYLCASSLLHRRSVMNTEAFFGQGTRLTVV.

V is TRBV19 and J is TRBJ2-3; D may be TRBD1 or TRBD2 (6 bases each). This CDR3 contains 13 residues. Germline V gene data show CDR1 as LNHDA and CDR2 as SQIVND (reference sequence). Deletions cut 8 bases from V and 5 bases from J, with 14 bases between. In DNA, the CDR3 is TGTGCCAGTGGCACGGGGGCGGGAGATACGCAGTATTTT. This sequence encodes CASGTGAGDTQYF.

This clonotype was seen more than once but under ten times. The junction departs from the called germline gene at one end, perhaps through a read error. The V gene is TRBV25-1, the J gene TRBJ1-1; no definite D call. This CDR3 spans 11 amino acids. Germline assignment: CDR1 MGHDK and CDR2 SYGVNS. CDR3 region: CASSDGMWRVF. As DNA, the CDR3 is TGTGCCAGCAGTGATGGGATGTGGAGGGTGTTT. The complete variable domain, with remaining parts taken from reference TRBV25-1 and TRBJ1-1, reads EADIYQTPRYLVIGTGKKITLECSQTMGHDKMYWYQQDPGMELHLIHYSYGVNSTEKGDLSSESTVSRIRTEHFPLTLESARPSHTSQYLCASSDGMWRVFGQGTRLTVV.

This clonotype has more than one count but fewer than ten. In nucleotides, the CDR3 is TGTGCCAGCAGGACAGCCACCTCCACAGATACGCAGTATTTT. This translates into CASRTATSTDTQYF. The chain employs TRBV27 and TRBJ2-3; possibly TRBD1 for D (5 bases). V lost 6 bases to trimming and J lost 2 bases, with 12 bases between them. Germline assignment: CDR1 MNHEY and CDR2 SMNVEV (reference sequence). The CDR3 extends over 14 amino acids.

This clonotype was detected only a few times. The V call is TRBV7-2, the J call TRBJ2-3; D call uncertain. There are 15 residues in the CDR3. Trimming removed 9 bases at V and 0 bases at J, with 16 bases between. Germline assignment: CDR1 SGHTA and CDR2 FQGNSA. The chain's CDR3 is CASRRSQSSTDTQYF. The CDR3 region has the DNA TGTGCCAGTAGGCGGAGCCAGTCTAGCACAGATACGCAGTATTTT.

V and J are TRBV20-1 and TRBJ1-5; D is uncertain. This CDR3 is built from 14 residues. Trimming removed 3 bases from V and 2 bases from J, with 11 bases in between. Germline CDR1 and CDR2: DFQATT and SNEGSKA (reference sequence). The DNA for the CDR3 is TGCAGTGCTAGGGCCAGACATGGCAATCAGCCCCAGCATTTT. Translation: CSARARHGNQPQHF.

This clonotype was detected ten times or more. This chain joins TRBV7-2 and TRBJ2-7; TRBD1 aligns across 7 bases. Germline CDR1 is SGHTA and CDR2 is FQGNSA. CDR3 length: 15 amino acids. Germline trimming cut 5 bases from V and 3 bases from J; bases unmatched to any gene: 10. In DNA, the CDR3 is TGTGCCAGCAGCGCAACCGGGACAGCGCTCTACGAGCAGTACTTC. Its translation is CASSATGTALYEQYF.

V usage is TRBV27 and J usage is TRBJ1-2, with D unclear. Germline V CDR1 and CDR2: MNHEY, SMNVEV (reference sequence). Trimming left V 2 bases short and J 5 bases short, with 12 bases between. This CDR3 comprises 14 residues. In DNA, the CDR3 is TGTGCCAGCAGTTTAGATCCTCTGGCGTATGGCTACACCTTC. The encoded protein is CASSLDPLAYGYTF.